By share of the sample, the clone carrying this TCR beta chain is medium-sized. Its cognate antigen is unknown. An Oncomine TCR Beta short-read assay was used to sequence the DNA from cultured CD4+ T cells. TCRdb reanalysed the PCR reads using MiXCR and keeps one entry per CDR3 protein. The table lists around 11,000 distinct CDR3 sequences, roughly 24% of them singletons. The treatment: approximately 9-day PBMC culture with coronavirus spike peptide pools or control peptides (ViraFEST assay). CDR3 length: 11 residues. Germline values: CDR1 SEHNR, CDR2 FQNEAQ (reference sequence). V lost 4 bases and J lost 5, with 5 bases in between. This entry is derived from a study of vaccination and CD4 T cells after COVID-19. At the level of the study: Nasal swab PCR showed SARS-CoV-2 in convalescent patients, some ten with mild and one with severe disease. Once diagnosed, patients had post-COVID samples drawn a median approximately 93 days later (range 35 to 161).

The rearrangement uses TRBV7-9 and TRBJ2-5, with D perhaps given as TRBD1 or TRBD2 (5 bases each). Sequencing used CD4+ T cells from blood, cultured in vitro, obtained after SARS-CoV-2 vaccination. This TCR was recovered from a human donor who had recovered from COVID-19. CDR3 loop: CASSWGETQYF. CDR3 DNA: TGTGCCAGCAGCTGGGGGGAGACCCAGTACTTC.